The 6 T cell receptor beta chains in this list originate from one sample, sequenced in a study of CD8+ T cells in alopecia areata. cDNA serving as the sequencing template came from extracted, reverse transcribed RNA. TCRdb's copy holds only in-frame clones and misses some; the assay was immunoSEQ multiplex PCR. This sample has roughly 110,000 clones and no singletons, with roughly 21% in the ten largest. The sequenced sample consisted of lesional skin. Receptors originate from a C3H/HeJ mouse with alopecia areata. This mouse strain has H2-k as its MHC haplotype.

This clone was observed a few times. Each gene name is a mouse one. With the read ending 4 residues before the CDR3 end, the germline J gene is used to fill in that end. This sequence joins TRBV13-3 and TRBJ2-7; 7 bases fit TRBD2. Germline CDR1 NNHDY, CDR2 SYVADS. The CDR3 spans 13 residues. The DNA read from the CDR3 is TGTGCCAGCAGTAGCCTGGGGGATTAT. It yields the protein CASSSLGDY. The full CDR3 reads CASSSLGDYEQYF.

About this clone itself: All gene names here are mouse names. Coverage ceases 4 residues before the CDR3 finishes, and the germline J gene fills in the end. Distinct nucleotide sequences in the sample also encode this CDR3. The J gene is TRBJ2-3, the V gene TRBV13-3, with D maybe TRBD1 (5 bases). Germline V gene lookup returns CDR1 NNHDY and CDR2 SYVADS. V lost 0 bases and J lost 4, with 9 bases in between. The CDR3 has 14 amino acids. The CDR3 protein is CASSDARTTETLYF. CDR3 bases read: TGTGCCAGCAGTGATGCCCGGACAACAGAA.

As to this clone: Gene and germline names: mouse. The read ends 4 residues shy of where the CDR3 ends; the end is completed using the germline J gene. This chain uses TRBV1 with TRBJ2-2, with TRBD2 matching 13 bases. CDR1 and CDR2 from the germline V gene are NSQYPW and LRSPGD (reference sequence). J lost 2 bases, V lost 4 bases, and 4 bases had no gene match. This CDR3 has 17 residues. The covered CDR3 bases are TGCACCTGCAGTGGGACTGGGGGGGCGAGGAACACCGGG. It yields the protein CTCSGTGGARNTG. The CDR3 reads in full as CTCSGTGGARNTGQLYF.

Regarding this clone: The translated DNA and TCRdb's protein are not identical at residue 12; the protein here was translated from the DNA. Gene names refer to mouse genes. The read ends 3 residues before the CDR3 terminus; that terminus is restored from the germline J gene. This rearrangement joins TRBV17 to TRBJ1-3, with 7 bases lining up with TRBD1. CDR1 is MNHDT and CDR2 is YYDKIL in the germline V gene. The CDR3 consists of 15 residues. J lost 0 bases, V lost 5 bases, and 4 bases had no gene match. The CDR3 protein is CASSEGQISGNTLYF. The covered CDR3 bases are TGTGCTAGCAGTGAGGGACAGATTTCTGGAAATACG. Combining the CDR3 with reference TRBV17 and TRBJ1-3 gives the whole variable domain DTTVKQNPRYKLARVGKPVNLICSQTMNHDTMYWYQKKPNQAPKLLLFYYDKILNREADTFEKFQSSRPNNSFCSLYIGSAGLEYSAMYLCASSEGQISGNTLYFGEGSRLIVV.

Turning to this clone: Gene names are mouse gene names. From the germline J gene comes the end of the CDR3, since the read stops 4 residues before it. V and J are TRBV13-2 and TRBJ2-4; D uncertain. With 1 base removed from V and 3 bases from J, the gap between germline ends came to 9 bases. The CDR3 is 14 residues long. In germline, CDR1 is NNHNN, CDR2 SYGAGS (reference sequence). The sequenced part of the CDR3 DNA is TGTGCCAGCGGTGATCTGACAAAACAAAAC. This sequence encodes CASGDLTKQN. In full, the CDR3 reads CASGDLTKQNTLYF.

This clone turned up a few times. The gene names here belong to mouse. The CDR3 end lies 4 residues beyond the end of the read and is filled in from the germline J gene. Other DNA sequences from this sample encode an identical CDR3 as well. The chain uses TRBV13-3 and TRBJ2-4, with 10 nucleotides matching TRBD2. CDR3 length: 16 amino acids. J gave up 2 bases and V 2 bases, and 5 bases lay outside the gene matches. Germline assignment: CDR1 NNHDY and CDR2 SYVADS. The CDR3 protein is CASSERLGGLQNTLYF. The sequenced CDR3 bases are TGTGCCAGCAGTGAAAGACTGGGGGGCCTTCAAAAC.